Below, 13 T cell receptor beta chains from the same sample are listed, as sequenced in a study of T cells after yellow fever vaccination. TCRdb called the 5' RACE reads again in MiXCR, with one record for every CDR3 protein. The sample carries some 390,000 distinct CDR3 sequences, around 20% recorded once. The starting material was PBMCs, obtained before the yellow fever booster vaccination. These receptors all come from a man between 18 and 35 years old who received the YFV17D yellow fever vaccine.

This clonotype occurred a few times. The chain combines TRBV6-5 with TRBJ2-7; no firm D call. Germline CDR1 reads MNHEY; CDR2 reads SVGAGI. Between the trimmed V and J ends, which lost 4 bases and 2 bases, there was a span of 15 bases. There are 15 residues in the CDR3. The CDR3 loop is CASSSYYGLPYEQYV. CDR3 nucleotide sequence: TGTGCCAGCAGTTCTTATTACGGGCTACCCTACGAGCAGTACGTC.

This rearrangement joins TRBV4-3 to TRBJ2-3; tentatively, D is TRBD2 (6 bases). Germline CDR1 is LGHNA and CDR2 is YSLEER. Trimming took 0 bases from V and 3 from J, leaving 13 bases between them. The CDR3 loop spans 16 amino acids. The CDR3 region has the DNA TGCGCCAGCAGCCAAGAATGGGGGGTAGGAACAGATACGCAGTATTTT. Protein product: CASSQEWGVGTDTQYF.

V is TRBV29-1 and J is TRBJ2-3, with TRBD2 identical over 8 bases. V shed 4 bases and J 3 bases; nucleotides not matched to a gene: 6. The CDR3 is made up of 14 amino acids. Germline CDR1 and CDR2: SQVTM and ANQGSEA. The CDR3 nucleotides are TGCAGCGTTGCTGGACTAGCAGTTACAGATACGCAGTATTTT. Translated: CSVAGLAVTDTQYF.

The table lists this clonotype with a few counts. This rearrangement joins TRBV19 to TRBJ2-4; the match to TRBD1 covers 8 bases. Germline CDR1 is LNHDA and CDR2 is SQIVND (reference sequence). Trimming at V came to 5 bases and at J to 7 bases, leaving 7 bases not matched to a gene. This CDR3 has 14 amino acids. The CDR3 reads CASSPLDRENIQYF. DNA of the CDR3: TGTGCCAGTAGTCCTTTGGACAGGGAGAACATTCAGTACTTC.

Only a few counts were recorded for this clonotype. This chain links TRBV6-5 with TRBJ1-6; D is possibly TRBD1 (6 bases). Germline V gives CDR1 MNHEY, CDR2 SVGAGI. The CDR3 contains 14 residues. V was clipped by 5 bases and J by 7 bases, with 12 bases between them. In DNA, the CDR3 is TGTGCCAGCAGTAAGACAGGTTTCAATTCACCCCTCCACTTT. It translates to CASSKTGFNSPLHF.

This clonotype has more than one count but fewer than ten. The V and J genes are TRBV6-5 and TRBJ2-7; no definite D call. The germline gives CDR1 MNHEY, CDR2 SVGAGI. V was pared by 0 bases and J by 3 bases, with 9 bases between. The CDR3 has 14 amino acids. The CDR3, as DNA: TGTGCCAGCAGTTACTCGCCTAGGGACTACGAGCAGTACTTC. As protein: CASSYSPRDYEQYF.

V gene TRBV9 combines with J gene TRBJ2-3; TRBD2 aligns across 8 bases. Germline CDR1 SGDLS, CDR2 YYNGEE. This CDR3 comprises 16 residues. V was clipped by 0 bases and J by 2 bases; unmatched bases: 5. CDR3 in amino acids: CASSVGAGGYTDTQYF. The CDR3 region has the DNA TGTGCCAGCAGCGTAGGGGCGGGGGGATACACAGATACGCAGTATTTT. Full variable domain (outside the CDR3, taken from reference TRBV9 and TRBJ2-3): DSGVTQTPKHLITATGQRVTLRCSPRSGDLSVYWYQQSLDQGLQFLIQYYNGEERAKGNILERFSAQQFPDLHSELNLSSLELGDSALYFCASSVGAGGYTDTQYFGPGTRLTVL.

In its sample, this clonotype was seen many times. This chain links TRBV9 with TRBJ1-2; 8 bases are shared with TRBD1. V shed 0 bases, J shed 8 bases, and the junction held 6 bases outside the gene matches. Looked up from germline, CDR1 is SGDLS and CDR2 is YYNGEE. This CDR3 region has 14 residues. In nucleotides, the CDR3 is TGTGCCAGCAGCGTAGCCCAGGGGGCGAAGGGCTACACCTTC. Translated, it gives CASSVAQGAKGYTF.

The chain has TRBV6-2 or TRBV6-3 and TRBJ2-2, with TRBD1 as a possible D gene (5 bases). The V and J ends lost 3 bases and 2 bases respectively, with 10 bases between them. In germline, CDR1 is MNHEY, CDR2 SVGEGT. The CDR3 has 15 amino acids. CDR3 region: CASSYIDSNTGELFF. Here the CDR3 DNA reads TGTGCCAGCAGTTATATCGACAGCAACACCGGGGAGCTGTTTTTT.

This clonotype was counted a few times. This sequence joins TRBV7-2 and TRBJ2-3; D is unclear. Germline CDR1 SGHTA, CDR2 FQGNSA. The CDR3 covers 13 residues. V was cut by 3 bases and J by 2 bases, with 6 bases left in between. The CDR3 DNA reads TGTGCCAGCAGCTTGTACCCCACAGATACGCAGTATTTT. It encodes CASSLYPTDTQYF. Variable domain in full (rest from reference TRBV7-2 and TRBJ2-3): GAGVSQSPSNKVTEKGKDVELRCDPISGHTALYWYRQSLGQGLEFLIYFQGNSAPDKSGLPSDRFSAERTGGSVSTLTIQRTQQEDSAVYLCASSLYPTDTQYFGPGTRLTVL.

The V and J genes are TRBV20-1 and TRBJ2-7, with 9 bases lining up with TRBD1. J gave up 0 bases and V 1 base, and 4 bases lay outside the gene matches. This CDR3 is built from 15 residues. Germline CDR1 reads DFQATT; CDR2 reads SNEGSKA (reference sequence). For the CDR3, the DNA is TGCAGTGCTAGAGGGGGGACAGGGACCTCCTACGAGCAGTACGTC. Translated, it gives CSARGGTGTSYEQYV.

The genes are TRBV6-5 and TRBJ2-5; D is undetermined. V was cut by 1 base and J by 0 bases, with 6 bases left in between. This CDR3 spans 14 amino acids. In germline, CDR1 is MNHEY, CDR2 SVGAGI. Written as DNA, the CDR3 is TGTGCCAGCAGTTACTTAGGTTACCAAGAGACCCAGTACTTC. It encodes CASSYLGYQETQYF.

The chain joins TRBV5-1 to TRBJ2-5, with 9 bases matching TRBD1. The CDR3 loop spans 16 amino acids. V was clipped by 0 bases and J by 1 base; unmatched bases: 4. Germline V lookup: CDR1 SGHRS, CDR2 YFSETQ. CDR3 in amino acids: CASSLVSQGAQETQYF. The DNA for the CDR3 is TGCGCCAGCAGCTTGGTTTCACAGGGGGCCCAAGAGACCCAGTACTTC.